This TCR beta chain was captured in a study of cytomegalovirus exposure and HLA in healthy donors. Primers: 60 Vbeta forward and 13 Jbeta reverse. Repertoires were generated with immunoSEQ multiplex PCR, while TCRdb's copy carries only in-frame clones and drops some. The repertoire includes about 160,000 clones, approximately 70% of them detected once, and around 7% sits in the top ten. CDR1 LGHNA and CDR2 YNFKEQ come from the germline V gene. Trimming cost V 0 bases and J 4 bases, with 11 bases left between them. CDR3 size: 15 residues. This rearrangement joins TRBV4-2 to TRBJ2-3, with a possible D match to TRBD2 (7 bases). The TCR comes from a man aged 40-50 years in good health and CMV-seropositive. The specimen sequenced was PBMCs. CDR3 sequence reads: CASSQEGGASDTQYF. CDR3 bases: TGTGCCAGCAGCCAAGAGGGGGGGGCTTCAGATACGCAGTATTTT.